This TCR beta chain was sequenced in a study of cytomegalovirus exposure and HLA in healthy donors. A multiplex PCR was run with 60 Vbeta primers and 13 Jbeta primers. Generated by immunoSEQ multiplex PCR, the TCRdb table keeps only in-frame clones and is missing some. The sample lists about 160,000 clones, approximately 88% seen once, with over 0.8% in the top ten. General study findings and limits: Analysis performed later found approximately 17,000 TCR beta sequences associated with HLA alleles at 0.05 false discovery rate.

The CDR3 covers 15 residues. The ends lost 2 bases at V and 5 bases at J; junction bases unmatched: 3. Germline V gene sequence: CDR1 MGHRA, CDR2 YSYEKL. On this clone itself: Its antigen is not identified.

This chain connects TRBV4-1 to TRBJ2-5; 12 bases map to TRBD1. The clonotype comes from a woman aged 30 to 39 in good health and CMV-seronegative. The specimen sequenced was PBMCs. CDR3 sequence: CASSQRDRGLETQYF. The CDR3 DNA reads TGCGCCAGCAGCCAAAGGGACAGGGGGCTGGAGACCCAGTACTTC.